The present entry profiles one TCR beta chain with its context. This entry comes from a study of blood T cell repertoires in COVID-19. Study-level information: Researchers got acute and convalescent COVID-19 samples from the United States, Italy and Spain.

Cohort assignment relied on participant-reported clinical history. Trimming took off 0 bases at V and 0 bases at J, with 15 bases between the two ends. Per germline, CDR1 WSHSY and CDR2 SAAADI. The CDR3 has 18 residues. Authors' data handling: It was from reference gene primer amplification that nucleated cell counts were estimated. Some clones are missing from TCRdb's copy, which holds only in-frame ones; the method was immunoSEQ multiplex PCR. The DNA was the basis for D and trimming; V, J and clone size are from that table. The sample has tens of thousands of clones, around 89% seen once. The receptor was derived from a woman between 40 and 55 years old who had recovered from COVID-19. Input material: PBMCs or T cells enriched from blood (not recorded which). The chain carries TRBV10-2 and TRBJ1-5; D might be TRBD1 (6 bases). The CDR3 sequence is CASSESPTGSNSNQPQHF. The CDR3 DNA reads as TGCGCCAGCAGTGAGTCCCCCACAGGGTCCAATAGCAATCAGCCCCAGCATTTT.